This T cell receptor beta chain originates from a study of blood T cell repertoires in COVID-19. Study details: There were acute and convalescent COVID-19 samples, and they came from the United States, Italy and Spain. PBMCs, B-cell-depleted T cells, or T cells were the source of the cDNA or gDNA that made up the material.

Germline V gene sequence: CDR1 SGHAT, CDR2 FQNNGV. V gave up 6 bases and J gave up 3 bases, with 9 bases separating them. This CDR3 comprises 12 residues. Clones were sequenced by immunoSEQ multiplex PCR, and TCRdb holds only the in-frame ones, with some missing. In the table there are roughly 66,000 clones, 91% of which are singletons. The table lists this clone with a few counts. Specimen: peripheral blood. This sequence originates from a human donor in a cohort sampled during active COVID-19. The chain recombines TRBV11-2 with TRBJ2-7; D is undetermined. DNA for the CDR3: TGTGCCAGCAGTCAGGCCCTCTACGAGCAGTACTTC. This sequence encodes CASSQALYEQYF. The full variable domain, rest sourced from reference TRBV11-2 and TRBJ2-7, is EAGVAQSPRYKIIEKRQSVAFWCNPISGHATLYWYQQILGQGPKLLIQFQNNGVVDDSQLPKDRFSAERLKGVDSTLKIQPAKLEDSAVYLCASSQALYEQYFGPGTRLTVT.